A single sample is the source of the 29 T cell receptor beta chains below, sequenced in a study of glioma-infiltrating T cells. The iRepertoire nested amplicon-rescue multiplex PCR amplified TCR alpha and beta CDR3s from RNA. In TCRdb, the multiplex PCR reads were re-called with MiXCR into one record per CDR3 protein. The table records roughly 40,000 distinct CDR3 sequences, about a fifth of them present only once. Sequencing input: glioma tissue, nonneoplastic brain tissue, or PBMCs (not recorded which). These receptor sequences come from a human donor with low-grade glioma or glioblastoma, undergoing nonglioma brain surgery, or in good health (not recorded which).

Ten or more counts support this clonotype. This rearrangement joins TRBV4-1 to TRBJ2-7; tentative D call: TRBD1 (5 bases). Between the trimmed V and J ends, which lost 1 base and 3 bases, there was a span of 10 bases. This CDR3 has 14 residues. The germline V gene has CDR1 MGHRA and CDR2 YSYEKL. This CDR3 reads CASSQVIRGYEQYF. For the CDR3, the DNA is TGCGCCAGCAGCCAAGTGATTAGGGGCTACGAGCAGTACTTC.

The chain uses TRBV6-5 and TRBJ2-7, with D hard to call. V lost 6 bases and J lost 3, with 12 bases in between. Per the germline V gene, CDR1 is MNHEY and CDR2 is SVGAGI. The CDR3 runs 13 residues. The CDR3 nucleotides read TGTGCCAGCAGCCCCTTTAAGGGCTACGAGCAGTACTTC. Translation: CASSPFKGYEQYF.

This clonotype was found many times. The genes are TRBV5-4 and TRBJ2-7, with a tentative D call TRBD2 (6 bases). Trimming took off 6 bases at V and 4 bases at J, with 17 bases between the two ends. Germline V gene lookup returns CDR1 SGHNT and CDR2 YYREEE (reference sequence). CDR3 length equals 14 residues. The CDR3: CASTRQGREYEQYF. The CDR3 nucleotides are TGTGCCAGCACCCGCCAGGGACGGGAGTACGAGCAGTACTTC.

This rearrangement joins TRBV5-5 to TRBJ2-3, with D possibly matching TRBD2 (5 bases). Trimming left V 4 bases short and J 0 bases short, with 9 bases between. Germline V gives CDR1 SGHKS, CDR2 YYEKEE (reference sequence). The CDR3 contains 14 residues. The CDR3 here is CASSLWTSTDTQYF. The CDR3 DNA follows: TGTGCCAGCAGCCTATGGACTAGCACAGATACGCAGTATTTT.

This clonotype has a handful of counts. CDR3 sequence (DNA): TGTGCCAGCAGCTCTCTTAACCGGGAGGGCGATGAGCAGTTCTTC. Protein: CASSSLNREGDEQFF. The J gene is TRBJ2-1, the V gene TRBV5-8, with 8 bases lining up with TRBD2. Germline V gene sequence: CDR1 SGHTS, CDR2 YDEGEE. J lost 8 bases, V lost 3 bases, and 10 bases had no gene match. This CDR3 has 15 amino acids.

This clonotype was observed at least ten times. The J gene is TRBJ2-6, the V gene TRBV4-1, with 7 bases matching TRBD2. J was trimmed by 4 bases and V by 2 bases; bases with no gene match: 8. CDR3 length equals 17 residues. Germline CDR1 and CDR2: MGHRA and YSYEKL. This CDR3 reads CASSQRAGGYGANVLTF. Here the CDR3 DNA reads TGCGCCAGCAGCCAAAGGGCCGGGGGGTACGGGGCCAACGTCCTGACTTTC.

On this clonotype itself: At one end the junction does not follow the germline gene, possibly because of a read error. The V call is TRBV7-9, the J call TRBJ2-3; 11 positions match TRBD2. The CDR3 runs to 15 residues. Germline-derived CDR1 and CDR2 are SEHNR and FQNEAQ (reference sequence). Here the CDR3 reads CVSSFSGGAGDTQYF. As DNA, the CDR3 is TGTGTCAGCAGCTTTAGCGGGGGGGCCGGAGATACGCAGTATTTT.

This clonotype is termed medium-sized (0.01 to 0.1%). The V and J genes are TRBV6-1 and TRBJ2-5; 10 positions agree with TRBD1. The CDR3 runs 13 residues. Trimming cost V 6 bases and J 4 bases; bases outside gene matches: 2. Germline CDR1 and CDR2: MNHNS and SASEGT. The CDR3 region is CASSGDRGETQYF. The CDR3 DNA reads as TGTGCCAGCAGCGGGGACAGGGGAGAGACCCAGTACTTC.

This clonotype was detected many times. J is TRBJ1-1 and V is TRBV10-2; D is undetermined. Germline values: CDR1 WSHSY, CDR2 SAAADI. CDR3 size: 14 residues. V lost 7 bases to trimming and J lost 4 bases, with 16 bases between them. The CDR3 nucleotides are TGCGCCAGCAAGCCCGGGAGCCCATCCACTGAAGCTTTCTTT. This translates into CASKPGSPSTEAFF.

This clonotype was seen a handful of times. J is TRBJ1-5 and V is TRBV5-6; D is uncertain. Germline CDR1 and CDR2: SGHDT and YYEEEE. The CDR3 has 13 residues. Trimming removed 4 bases at V and 4 bases at J, with 9 bases between. The CDR3 protein is CASSVQRNQPQHF. The CDR3 DNA sequence: TGTGCCAGCAGCGTTCAAAGGAATCAGCCCCAGCATTTT. Full variable domain (missing parts from reference TRBV5-6 and TRBJ1-5): DAGVTQSPTHLIKTRGQQVTLRCSPKSGHDTVSWYQQALGQGPQFIFQYYEEEERQRGNFPDRFSGHQFPNYSSELNVNALLLGDSALYLCASSVQRNQPQHFGDGTRLSIL.

Ten or more counts support this clonotype. V gene TRBV2 combines with J gene TRBJ2-5; TRBD2 might be the D (5 bases). CDR3 size: 13 residues. Germline CDR1 SNHLY, CDR2 FYNNEI. V was pared by 6 bases and J by 5 bases, with 13 bases between. The CDR3 DNA follows: TGTGCCAGCAGCGAGGACTTAGCCGAGACCCAGTACTTC. Amino acids: CASSEDLAETQYF.

This clonotype was found a few times. The chain uses TRBV7-9 and TRBJ2-7; D is ambiguous. In germline, CDR1 is SEHNR, CDR2 FQNEAQ (reference sequence). V dropped 4 bases and J dropped 3 bases, with 7 bases sitting between them. The CDR3 consists of 12 residues. The DNA of the CDR3 is TGTGCCAGCAGCTCCGGTTACTACGAGCAGTACTTC. It is translated as CASSSGYYEQYF.

This clonotype was found many times. The chain couples TRBV4-2 to TRBJ2-3, with D possibly TRBD2 on 6 matching bases. The length of the CDR3 is 17 residues. V shed 3 bases and J shed 2 bases, with 18 bases lying between them. Per the germline V gene, CDR1 is LGHNA and CDR2 is YNFKEQ. The CDR3 region is CASSHFGGGLLTDTQYF. In nucleotides, the CDR3 is TGTGCCAGCAGCCACTTCGGTGGGGGACTTCTCACAGATACGCAGTATTTT.

This clonotype has a count of ten or more. The chain is built from TRBV28 and TRBJ1-2; D gene uncertain. Germline V lookup: CDR1 MDHEN, CDR2 SYDVKM. The CDR3 is 13 amino acids. V gave up 5 bases and J gave up 4 bases, with 11 bases separating them. The DNA of the CDR3 is TGTGCCAGCAGTACCTCGGGCGTCTATGGCTACACCTTC. Amino acids: CASSTSGVYGYTF.

Note on this clonotype: A single base separates this from a much larger clone, so it may be a read error. The CDR3: CSSTGTGKTEAFF. As DNA, the CDR3 is TGTTCCAGCACCGGGACAGGGAAGACTGAAGCTTTCTTT. V is TRBV12-3 or TRBV12-4 and J is TRBJ1-1; TRBD1 aligns across 9 bases. The CDR3 loop spans 13 amino acids.

This clonotype was detected only a few times. The CDR3 nucleotides are TGTGCCAGCAGCGCGGACGGTTCTGGAAACACCATATATTTT. The encoded protein is CASSADGSGNTIYF. The chain joins TRBV9 to TRBJ1-3, with no clear D. The CDR3 has 14 amino acids. The germline gives CDR1 SGDLS, CDR2 YYNGEE. Trimming shortened V by 3 bases and J by 1 base, and 8 bases separated the two germline ends.

This chain uses TRBV30 with TRBJ2-7; tentatively, D is TRBD2 (6 bases). This CDR3 spans 12 amino acids. The germline V gene encodes CDR1 GTSNPN and CDR2 SVGIG (reference sequence). V was pared by 3 bases and J by 4 bases, with 10 bases between. The CDR3 DNA reads TGTGCCTGGAGCCCTAGCGAATACGAGCAGTACTTC. Translated, it gives CAWSPSEYEQYF.

The table lists this clonotype with many counts. The chain uses TRBV4-1 and TRBJ2-1, with 10 bases aligning to TRBD2. This CDR3 spans 15 amino acids. V shed 0 bases and J 9 bases; nucleotides not matched to a gene: 5. From germline, CDR1 is MGHRA and CDR2 YSYEKL. DNA of the CDR3: TGCGCCAGCAGCCAAGATCCGGCTAGCGGGGGTGAGCAGTTCTTC. Translating it yields CASSQDPASGGEQFF.

Regarding this clonotype: A much larger clone differs by one base, so this may be a read error. The chain recombines TRBV3-1 with TRBJ1-1; no definite D call. Germline loops: CDR1 LGHDT, CDR2 YNNKEL (reference sequence). V was shortened by 8 bases and J by 1 base, with 14 bases between the two germline ends. The CDR3 is 14 residues long. CDR3 sequence reads: CASSQSARNTEAFF. CDR3 DNA: TGTGCCAGCTCACAGAGCGCAAGGAACACTGAAGCTTTCTTT. The full variable domain, completed using reference TRBV3-1 and TRBJ1-1, is DTAVSQTPKYLVTQMGNDKSIKCEQNLGHDTMYWYKQDSKKFLKIMFSYNNKELIINETVPNRFSPKSPDKAHLNLHINSLELGDSAVYFCASSQSARNTEAFFGQGTRLTVV.

A remark on this clonotype: Sequence at one end of the junction differs from germline and may be a read error. The V call is TRBV20-1, the J call TRBJ2-1, with 7 bases lining up with TRBD2. The CDR3 totals 15 residues. Germline CDR1 is DFQATT and CDR2 is SNEGSKA (reference sequence). The CDR3 sequence: CSAAGRLAVGNGQFF. CDR3 DNA: TGCAGTGCCGCGGGCCGCCTAGCGGTGGGGAATGGGCAGTTCTTC.

This clonotype was found a few times. The rearrangement joins TRBV12-5 to TRBJ1-3; perhaps TRBD1 as D (6 bases). There are 14 residues in the CDR3. Deletions cut 9 bases from V and 4 bases from J, with 16 bases between. Germline V gene data show CDR1 as LGHNT and CDR2 as FRNRAP. In nucleotides, the CDR3 is TGTGCTAGCGCTGAGTGGGGGCTAGGAAACACCATATATTTT. Residues: CASAEWGLGNTIYF. Full variable domain (outside the CDR3, taken from reference TRBV12-5 and TRBJ1-3): DARVTQTPRHKVTEMGQEVTMRCQPILGHNTVFWYRQTMMQGLELLAYFRNRAPLDDSGMPKDRFSAEMPDATLATLKIQPSEPRDSAVYFCASAEWGLGNTIYFGEGSWLTVV.

This clonotype was counted at least ten times. The gene calls are TRBV28 and TRBJ2-3; the D gene is possibly TRBD2 (5 bases). The CDR3 sequence is 14 residues long. Per germline, CDR1 MDHEN and CDR2 SYDVKM. V gave up 4 bases and J gave up 8 bases, with 16 bases separating them. Here the CDR3 reads CASSSRALRGTQYF. The DNA of the CDR3 is TGTGCCAGCAGTTCTAGGGCACTACGGGGTACGCAGTATTTT.

This clonotype was counted many times. The chain has TRBV27 and TRBJ2-3; D gene unclear. Germline V gene lookup returns CDR1 MNHEY and CDR2 SMNVEV (reference sequence). Trimming removed 4 bases at V and 2 bases at J, with 13 bases between. The CDR3 runs to 15 residues. CDR3 DNA sequence: TGTGCCAGCAGTTCTACCGCCTACCACACAGATACGCAGTATTTT. The encoded protein is CASSSTAYHTDTQYF.

This clonotype came up many times. V usage is TRBV2 and J usage is TRBJ2-1, with a weak D call TRBD2 (5 bases). Trimming took 2 bases from V and 7 from J, leaving 9 bases between them. Germline V gene sequence: CDR1 SNHLY, CDR2 FYNNEI. The CDR3 has 13 amino acids. The CDR3 sequence: CASSEPLANEQFF. The DNA of the CDR3 is TGTGCCAGCAGTGAACCTCTAGCAAATGAGCAGTTCTTC.

This clonotype was found many times. The chain has TRBV29-1 and TRBJ1-1; D gene ambiguous. The CDR3 runs 12 residues. CDR1 is SQVTM, CDR2 ANQGSEA, per germline. Trimming cost V 6 bases and J 0 bases, with 8 bases left between them. The CDR3 protein is CSVQLLNTEAFF. The CDR3 coding sequence is TGCAGCGTCCAGTTACTGAACACTGAAGCTTTCTTT.

V is TRBV20-1 and J is TRBJ2-1; D is uncertain. From germline, CDR1 is DFQATT and CDR2 SNEGSKA (reference sequence). This CDR3 spans 13 amino acids. Here the CDR3 DNA reads TGCATTTCTAGATCGGGCTTGTACAATGAGCAGTTCTTC. Its translation: CISRSGLYNEQFF.

This clonotype showed up many times. The genes are TRBV29-1 and TRBJ2-1, with D possibly called TRBD1 or TRBD2 (5 bases each). In germline, CDR1 is SQVTM, CDR2 ANQGSEA. The CDR3 has 13 residues. Trimming cost V 5 bases and J 11 bases, with 19 bases left between them. CDR3 DNA: TGCAGCGTTCCAACCCGGGGACCTTGGAAGCAGTTCTTC. Protein: CSVPTRGPWKQFF.

In its sample, this clonotype was seen many times. V is TRBV20-1 and J is TRBJ2-1; 10 bases are shared with TRBD2. This CDR3 comprises 14 residues. V dropped 4 bases and J dropped 7; count of bases not matched to a gene: 7. Looked up from germline, CDR1 is DFQATT and CDR2 is SNEGSKA (reference sequence). The CDR3 region has the DNA TGCAGTGCTACTAGCGGGGGTTCCGGAAATGAGCAGTTCTTC. Translating it yields CSATSGGSGNEQFF.

This clonotype has at least ten counts. The rearrangement joins TRBV6-1 to TRBJ2-1; the D gene is possibly TRBD1 (6 bases). This CDR3 has 12 residues. The ends were cut back, 5 bases at V and 8 bases at J, with 10 bases in the middle. Germline V gene lookup returns CDR1 MNHNS and CDR2 SASEGT. DNA of the CDR3: TGTGCCAGCAGTACAGGGACCGATGAGCAGTTCTTC. It specifies CASSTGTDEQFF.